Following are 15 T cell receptor beta chains from one sample sequenced in a study of cytomegalovirus exposure and HLA in healthy donors (dated 2017 in TCRdb). The library was prepared using the immunoSEQ multiplex PCR assay. The multiplex PCR relied on a mix of 60 forward primers for TCR Vbeta segments and 13 reverse primers for TCR Jbeta segments. TCRdb took over this immuneACCESS table, retaining in-frame rearrangements with V and J assigned. Such tables are incomplete; in checked studies, under half of the missing clones stem from an unresolved V gene, and the remainder is unexplained. The sample includes approximately 100,000 clones, with 60% to 70% observed a single time. Of the sample, over 3.5% falls within the top ten clones. What was sequenced was PBMCs. Receptors originate from a man between 25 and 39 years old in good health and CMV-seropositive.

This sequence joins TRBV14 and TRBJ2-1; 7 positions agree with TRBD2. From germline, CDR1 is SGHDN and CDR2 FVKESK. This CDR3 is built from 16 residues. The trim removed 0 bases at V and 8 bases at J, leaving 10 bases unmatched. Here the CDR3 reads CASSQDRAGRFDEQFF. For the CDR3, the DNA is TGTGCCAGCAGCCAAGATCGGGCCGGGAGGTTCGATGAGCAGTTCTTC.

About this clone itself: Additional DNA sequences in this sample encode the identical CDR3. The V and J genes are TRBV5-1 and TRBJ2-7; 9 bases are a match to TRBD1. The CDR3 runs to 13 residues. Germline V gene sequence: CDR1 SGHRS, CDR2 YFSETQ. The junction had 3 bases not matched to a gene; V was cut back by 7 bases and J by 1 base. DNA for the CDR3: TGCGCCAGCGGACAGGGGCCTTCCTACGAGCAGTACTTC. Translation gives CASGQGPSYEQYF.

V is TRBV5-1 and J is TRBJ1-2, with D tentatively TRBD1 (6 bases). The CDR3 length is 13 residues. Germline loops: CDR1 SGHRS, CDR2 YFSETQ. The V end lost 4 bases, the J end lost 4 bases, and 11 bases lay between the germline ends. CDR3: CASSPGQTYGYTF. The CDR3 coding sequence is TGCGCCAGCAGCCCTGGACAGACCTATGGCTACACCTTC.

V is TRBV4-1 and J is TRBJ2-7; no firm D call. The CDR3 is made up of 14 amino acids. The V end was cut by 1 base, the J end by 2 bases, with 9 bases between. The V gene's germline CDR1 is MGHRA and CDR2 YSYEKL. CDR3 region: CASSQVWLPYEQYF. In DNA form, the CDR3 reads TGCGCCAGCAGCCAAGTTTGGCTGCCCTACGAGCAGTACTTC.

This chain uses TRBV18 with TRBJ2-3; 14 bases align to TRBD2. Trimming took 3 bases from V and 3 from J; bases not matched to a gene: 11. Germline V gene sequence: CDR1 KGHSH, CDR2 LQKENI. This CDR3 contains 19 residues. The CDR3 DNA sequence: TGTGCCAGCTCACCGGGACTAGCGGGGGCCTTGCTGGGGACAGATACGCAGTATTTT. Its protein product is CASSPGLAGALLGTDTQYF.

Only one count was recorded for this clone. This chain links TRBV19 with TRBJ1-1; no clear D. Germline assignment: CDR1 LNHDA and CDR2 SQIVND (reference sequence). V was shortened by 6 bases and J by 5 bases, with 16 bases between the two germline ends. The CDR3 length is 14 residues. The CDR3 DNA reads TGTGCCAGTAGGTATGAGATCTCGGGGACTGAAGCTTTCTTT. It is translated as CASRYEISGTEAFF. Using reference TRBV19 and TRBJ1-1 for the parts outside the CDR3, the full variable domain is DGGITQSPKYLFRKEGQNVTLSCEQNLNHDAMYWYRQDPGQGLRLIYYSQIVNDFQKGDIAEGYSVSREKKESFPLTVTSAQKNPTAFYLCASRYEISGTEAFFGQGTRLTVV.

The chain employs TRBV5-1 and TRBJ1-5, with D possibly matching TRBD1 (5 bases). CDR3 length equals 15 residues. V was cut by 0 bases and J by 6 bases, with 13 bases left in between. The germline V gene encodes CDR1 SGHRS and CDR2 YFSETQ. The CDR3 DNA sequence: TGCGCCAGCAGCTTGGGGGCAGGGCAGGGTCAGCCCCAGCATTTT. Its protein is CASSLGAGQGQPQHF.

In its sample, this clone was seen once. The genes are TRBV18 and TRBJ1-2; TRBD1 matches 9 bases. Trimming cost V 2 bases and J 7 bases; bases outside gene matches: 5. The CDR3 is 14 amino acids. Germline V gene lookup returns CDR1 KGHSH and CDR2 LQKENI. The CDR3 protein is CASSPEGQGSGYTF. In nucleotides, the CDR3 is TGTGCCAGCTCACCAGAGGGACAGGGCAGTGGCTACACCTTC.

The rearrangement uses TRBV5-4 and TRBJ2-7, with D perhaps TRBD1 (5 bases). This CDR3 region has 15 residues. V lost 4 bases and J 3 bases, leaving 17 bases between the germline ends. Germline V gene lookup returns CDR1 SGHNT and CDR2 YYREEE (reference sequence). CDR3 region: CASSRGQPKSYEQYF. The CDR3 bases are TGTGCCAGCAGCCGCGGACAACCTAAAAGCTACGAGCAGTACTTC.

This chain links TRBV6-1 with TRBJ2-1; D might be TRBD2 (7 bases). Trimming took 6 bases from V and 10 from J, leaving 16 bases between them. From germline, CDR1 is MNHNS and CDR2 SASEGT. There are 13 residues in the CDR3. CDR3 DNA sequence: TGTGCCAGCAGGCCCGGGGGGCTGGAAGAGCAGTTCTTC. The encoded protein is CASRPGGLEEQFF.

This clone came up a few times. The chain has TRBV7-9 and TRBJ2-3; 7 nucleotides match TRBD2. This CDR3 comprises 19 residues. V shed 1 base, J shed 2 bases, and the junction held 15 bases outside the gene matches. In germline, CDR1 is SEHNR, CDR2 FQNEAQ (reference sequence). CDR3 nucleotide sequence: TGTGCCAGCAGCTTAGGTTGGGGGGGATCACGGCCCAACACAGATACGCAGTATTTT. This sequence encodes CASSLGWGGSRPNTDTQYF. Based on the CDR3 plus reference TRBV7-9 and TRBJ2-3, the full variable domain is DTGVSQNPRHKITKRGQNVTFRCDPISEHNRLYWYRQTLGQGPEFLTYFQNEAQLEKSRLLSDRFSAERPKGSFSTLEIQRTEQGDSAMYLCASSLGWGGSRPNTDTQYFGPGTRLTVL.

V gene TRBV5-5 combines with J gene TRBJ2-7; 7 bases are a match to TRBD1. CDR1 is SGHKS and CDR2 is YYEKEE in the germline V gene (reference sequence). J gave up 3 bases and V 0 bases, and 6 bases lay outside the gene matches. The CDR3 extends over 15 amino acids. Written as DNA, the CDR3 is TGTGCCAGCAGCTTGGAGGGGAGACAGGGCTACGAGCAGTACTTC. Translation: CASSLEGRQGYEQYF. The full variable domain, rest sourced from reference TRBV5-5 and TRBJ2-7, is DAGVTQSPTHLIKTRGQQVTLRCSPISGHKSVSWYQQVLGQGPQFIFQYYEKEERGRGNFPDRFSARQFPNYSSELNVNALLLGDSALYLCASSLEGRQGYEQYFGPGTRLTVT.

The chain couples TRBV27 to TRBJ2-2, with 7 nucleotides matching TRBD1. With V trimmed by 5 bases and J by 6 bases, 3 bases remained unmatched. CDR3 length equals 13 residues. Germline assignment: CDR1 MNHEY and CDR2 SMNVEV (reference sequence). The CDR3 region has the DNA TGTGCCAGCAGTCGACAGGGATCCGGGGAGCTGTTTTTT. It translates to CASSRQGSGELFF.

The rearrangement uses TRBV19 and TRBJ2-5, with TRBD2 matching over 7 bases. CDR3 length: 14 amino acids. V lost 3 bases, J lost 4 bases, and 5 bases stayed unmatched. The V gene's germline CDR1 is LNHDA and CDR2 SQIVND (reference sequence). This CDR3 is CASSIEAGVETQYF. In nucleotides, the CDR3 is TGTGCCAGTAGTATCGAGGCGGGAGTAGAGACCCAGTACTTC.

This clone was detected a few times. This chain connects TRBV19 to TRBJ2-7; 9 bases fit TRBD2. The trim removed 5 bases at V and 5 bases at J, leaving 28 bases unmatched. The germline V gene encodes CDR1 LNHDA and CDR2 SQIVND (reference sequence). The CDR3 is 21 amino acids. CDR3: CASSHTAPTSFMAGGPDEQYF. The CDR3 DNA is TGTGCCAGTAGTCACACGGCTCCTACCTCATTCATGGCGGGGGGGCCGGACGAGCAGTACTTC.